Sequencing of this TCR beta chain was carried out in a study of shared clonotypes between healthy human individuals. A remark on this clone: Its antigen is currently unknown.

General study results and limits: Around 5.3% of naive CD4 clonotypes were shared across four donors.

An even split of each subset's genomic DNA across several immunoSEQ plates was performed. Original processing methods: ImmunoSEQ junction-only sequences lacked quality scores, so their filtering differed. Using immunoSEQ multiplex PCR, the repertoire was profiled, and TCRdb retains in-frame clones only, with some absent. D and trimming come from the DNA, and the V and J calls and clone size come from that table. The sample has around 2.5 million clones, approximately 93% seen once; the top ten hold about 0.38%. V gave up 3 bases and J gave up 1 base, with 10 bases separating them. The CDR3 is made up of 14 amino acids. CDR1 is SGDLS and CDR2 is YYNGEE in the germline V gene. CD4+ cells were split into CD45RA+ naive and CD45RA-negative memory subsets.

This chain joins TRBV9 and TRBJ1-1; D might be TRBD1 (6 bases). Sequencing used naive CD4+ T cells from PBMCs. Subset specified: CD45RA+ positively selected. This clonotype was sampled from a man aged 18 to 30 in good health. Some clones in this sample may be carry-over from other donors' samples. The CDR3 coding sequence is TGTGCCAGCAGCGCGCAGGGGCAGAACACTGAAGCTTTCTTT. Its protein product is CASSAQGQNTEAFF.